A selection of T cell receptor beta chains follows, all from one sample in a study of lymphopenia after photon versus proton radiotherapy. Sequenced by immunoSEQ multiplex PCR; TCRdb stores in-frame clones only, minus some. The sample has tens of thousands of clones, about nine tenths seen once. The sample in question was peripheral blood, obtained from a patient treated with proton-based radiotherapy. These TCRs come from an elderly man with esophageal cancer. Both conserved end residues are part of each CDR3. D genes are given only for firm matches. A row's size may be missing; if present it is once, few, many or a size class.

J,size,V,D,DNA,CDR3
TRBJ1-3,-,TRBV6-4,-,TGTGCCAGCAGTGTGGAAGCAGGGCCTGGAAACACCATATATTTT,CASSVEAGPGNTIYF
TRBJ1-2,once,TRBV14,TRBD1,TGTGCCAGCAGCCGTAACAGGGGGGGGGCCTTTGCCTACACCTTC,CASSRNRGGAFAYTF
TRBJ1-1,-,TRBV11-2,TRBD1,TGTGCCAGCAGGTCTACAGGGGTGGGCAACACTGAAGCTTTCTTT,CASRSTGVGNTEAFF
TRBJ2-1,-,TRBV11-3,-,TGTGCCAGCAGTCCGCCGGGAAGGGACGATGAGCAGTTCTTC,CASSPPGRDDEQFF
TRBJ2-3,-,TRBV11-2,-,TGTGCCAGCAGCTTACGGGCAGGGCCACGGGATACGCAGTATTTT,CASSLRAGPRDTQYF
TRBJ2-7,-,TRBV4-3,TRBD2,TGCGCCAGCAGGAGGCAGCGGGGTTCAGTCGAGCAGTACTTC,CASRRQRGSVEQYF
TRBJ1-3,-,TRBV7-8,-,TGTGCCAGCAGCTTAGCTGTCTCAGTCTCTGGAAACACCATATATTTT,CASSLAVSVSGNTIYF
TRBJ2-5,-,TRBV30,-,TGTGCCTGGAGTTTGACTACTCCAGAGACCCAGTACTTC,CAWSLTTPETQYF
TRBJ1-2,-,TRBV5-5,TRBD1,TGTGCCAGCAGCAGCCGGGACAGAAACTATGGCTACACCTTC,CASSSRDRNYGYTF
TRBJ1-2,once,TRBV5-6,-,TGTGCCAGCAGCGTCCTCCGGGGGCAGATAAATGGCTACACCTTC,CASSVLRGQINGYTF
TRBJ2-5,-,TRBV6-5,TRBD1,TGTGCCAGCAGAGGACAGGACGGGGTGACCCAGTACTTC,CASRGQDGVTQYF
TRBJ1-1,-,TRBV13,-,TGTGCCAGCAGCTCGATACTAGGGACTGAAGCTTTCTTT,CASSSILGTEAFF
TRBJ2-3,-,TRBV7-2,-,TGTGCCAGCAGCACAGTTATGAGCTCCCGGACTCACACAGATACGCAGTATTTT,CASSTVMSSRTHTDTQYF
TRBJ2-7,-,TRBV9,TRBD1,TGTGCCAGCAGCGTAGATGGGACAGGACCCACCTACGAGCAGTACTTC,CASSVDGTGPTYEQYF
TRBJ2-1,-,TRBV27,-,TGTGCCAGCAGTCCCCTCTACGCCTACAATGAGCAGTTCTTC,CASSPLYAYNEQFF
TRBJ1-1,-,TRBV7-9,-,TGTGCCAGCAGCTTAGCGACAGTTCCCTCGGCTGAAGCTTTCTTT,CASSLATVPSAEAFF
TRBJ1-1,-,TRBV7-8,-,TGTGCCAGCAGCTTAGTAAGGGGCAACACTGAAGCTTTCTTT,CASSLVRGNTEAFF
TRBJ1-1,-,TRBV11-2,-,TGTGCCAGCAGCTTATGGGGCCTCGCACAACATGCTTTCTTT,CASSLWGLAQHAFF
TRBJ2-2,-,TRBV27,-,TGTGCCAGCAGCTTGGGTTGGGAAAGAGCCGGGGAGCTGTTTTTT,CASSLGWERAGELFF
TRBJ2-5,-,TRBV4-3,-,TGCGCCAGCGCCCGGGGCTGGAATCAAGAGACCCAGTACTTC,CASARGWNQETQYF
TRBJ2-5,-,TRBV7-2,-,TGTGCCAGCAGCTTAGCGATCGGGGCTAACCAAGAGACCCAGTACTTC,CASSLAIGANQETQYF
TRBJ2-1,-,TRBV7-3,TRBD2,TGTGCCAGCAGCTTAGGGGCTAGCGGAAAGCAGTTCTTC,CASSLGASGKQFF
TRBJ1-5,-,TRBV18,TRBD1,TGTGCCAGCTCATCCGACAGGGGTCAGGATCAGCCCCAGCATTTT,CASSSDRGQDQPQHF
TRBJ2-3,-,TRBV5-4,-,TGTGCCAGCAGCCCAGACAGTAGACCCACAGATACGCAGTATTTT,CASSPDSRPTDTQYF
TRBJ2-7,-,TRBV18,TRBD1,TGTGCCAGCTCAACCGGACAGGGTCGGTACGAGCAGTACTTC,CASSTGQGRYEQYF
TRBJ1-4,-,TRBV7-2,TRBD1,TGTGCCAGCAGCTTAGCGGACAGGGTTTACGAAAAACTGTTTTTT,CASSLADRVYEKLFF
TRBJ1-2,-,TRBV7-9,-,TGTGCCAGCAGCAATAATAAGAGAGGGAGTTTTGGCTACACCTTC,CASSNNKRGSFGYTF
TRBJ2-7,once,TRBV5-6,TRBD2,TGTGCCAGCAGCTTCCGTGGGGCTAGCGGGAGGCCCATCTCCTACGAGCAGTACTTC,CASSFRGASGRPISYEQYF
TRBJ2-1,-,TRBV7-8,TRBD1,TGTGCCAGCAGAAACGTCGGGACAGGGAGCAAGAATGAGCAGTTCTTC,CASRNVGTGSKNEQFF
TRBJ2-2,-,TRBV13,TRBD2,TGTGCCCGCAGCTTATCTCGCGGGGGGGCGGACACCGGGGAGCTGTTTTTT,CARSLSRGGADTGELFF
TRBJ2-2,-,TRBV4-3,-,TGCGCCAGCAGCCAAGATCTTAACAGGGTCCAGTCCGGGGAGCTGTTTTTT,CASSQDLNRVQSGELFF
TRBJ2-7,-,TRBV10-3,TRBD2,TGTGCCATCCGGAACGCCGCGGGGGGGAGGTCCTACGAGCAGTACTTC,CAIRNAAGGRSYEQYF
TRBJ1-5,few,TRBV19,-,TGTGCCAGTAGTATCTTAGTTGCCGCGAGCAGGGTCTATAGCAATCAGCCCCAGCATTTT,CASSILVAASRVYSNQPQHF
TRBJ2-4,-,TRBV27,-,TGTGCCAGCAGTTTATCCAAGAAAAACATTCAGTACTTC,CASSLSKKNIQYF
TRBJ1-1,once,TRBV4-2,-,TGTGCCAGCAGCCAAGATCGGACAGTCGAGCTGAACACTGAAGCTTTCTTT,CASSQDRTVELNTEAFF
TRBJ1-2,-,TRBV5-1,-,TGCGCCAGCAGCTTGGTTGGGAATGGCTACACCTTC,CASSLVGNGYTF
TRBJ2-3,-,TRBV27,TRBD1,TGTGCCAGCTCCCCCCGGGACAGGGGGCGAGATACGCAGTATTTT,CASSPRDRGRDTQYF
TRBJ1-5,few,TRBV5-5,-,TGTGCCAGCAGATATGGTGGGGGCGGCAATCAGCCCCAGCATTTT,CASRYGGGGNQPQHF
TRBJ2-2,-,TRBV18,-,TGTGCCAGCTCAGAGCAGTTTTCATACGGGGAGCTGTTTTTT,CASSEQFSYGELFF
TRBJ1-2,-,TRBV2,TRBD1,TGTGCCAGCAGCCCAACGCGGACAGGGGGCTTCTATGGCTACACCTTC,CASSPTRTGGFYGYTF
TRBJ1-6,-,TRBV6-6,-,TGTGCCAGCCGGGACGATGATAATTCACCCCTCCACTTT,CASRDDDNSPLHF